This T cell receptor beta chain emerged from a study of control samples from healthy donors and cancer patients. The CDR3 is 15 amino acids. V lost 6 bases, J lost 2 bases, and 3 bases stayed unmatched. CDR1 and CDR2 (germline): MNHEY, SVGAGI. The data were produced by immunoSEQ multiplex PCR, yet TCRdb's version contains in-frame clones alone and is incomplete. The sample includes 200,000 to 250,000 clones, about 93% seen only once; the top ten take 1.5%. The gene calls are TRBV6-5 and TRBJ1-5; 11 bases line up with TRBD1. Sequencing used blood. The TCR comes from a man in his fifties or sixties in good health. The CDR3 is CASSGTGGRNQPQHF. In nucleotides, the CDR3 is TGTGCCAGCAGCGGGACAGGGGGTCGCAATCAGCCCCAGCATTTT.